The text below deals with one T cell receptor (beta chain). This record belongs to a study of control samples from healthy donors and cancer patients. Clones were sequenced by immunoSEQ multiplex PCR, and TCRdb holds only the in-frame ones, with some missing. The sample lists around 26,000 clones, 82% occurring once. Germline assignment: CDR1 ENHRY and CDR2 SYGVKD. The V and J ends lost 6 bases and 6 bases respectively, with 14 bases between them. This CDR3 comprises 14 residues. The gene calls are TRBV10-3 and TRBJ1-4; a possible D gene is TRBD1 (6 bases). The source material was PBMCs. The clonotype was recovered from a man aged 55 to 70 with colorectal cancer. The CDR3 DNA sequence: TGTGCCATCAGCCCACAGGGAGGTGATGAAAAACTGTTTTTT. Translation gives CAISPQGGDEKLFF.